This entry concerns a single T cell receptor beta chain. Its antigen is undetermined. The sample is drawn from a study of cytomegalovirus exposure and HLA in healthy donors. With 60 Vbeta and 13 Jbeta primers, the PCR was carried out. Sequenced by immunoSEQ multiplex PCR; TCRdb stores in-frame clones only, minus some. The sample yields more than 140,000 clones, over 60% seen once. General study points: Exclusion as indistinguishable affected some V segments, including TRBV6-2 and TRBV6-3. Reportedly, fewer N-insertions than the approximately 690-donor mean appeared in an Asian-associated ancestry cluster in a later analysis. Earlier findings revealed that most TCR beta V segments proved productive either about 87% or about 30% of the time.

This CDR3 contains 19 residues. The specimen was PBMCs. This clonotype was sampled from a female donor in good health and CMV-seronegative. The genes are TRBV21-1 and TRBJ2-3; the table gives TRBD2 as D, unverified against the DNA. TRBV21-1 counts as a pseudogene. The CDR3 sequence is CASSKYGTSGRVSSDTQYF. CDR3 DNA: TGTGCCAGCAGCAAATATGGGACTAGCGGGAGGGTGTCATCAGATACGCAGTATTTT.